This entry lists 20 T cell receptor beta chains sequenced from one sample in a study of shared clonotypes between healthy human individuals. Method: immunoSEQ multiplex PCR; TCRdb's copy keeps in-frame clones and lacks some. The table includes millions of clones, roughly 94% detected once. Sequences were obtained from naive CD4+ T cells sorted from blood. The subset was: CD45RA+ positively selected. The receptors derive from a man aged 18 to 29 in good health.

The chain joins TRBV10-2 to TRBJ1-1, with TRBD1 as a possible D gene (6 bases). Germline V gene lookup returns CDR1 WSHSY and CDR2 SAAADI. V was pared by 7 bases and J by 1 base, with 10 bases between. The CDR3 spans 13 residues. In nucleotides, the CDR3 is TGCGCCAGCATCCCACAGGGGAACACTGAAGCTTTCTTT. Translation gives CASIPQGNTEAFF.

The chain couples TRBV28 to TRBJ1-6; perhaps TRBD1 as D (6 bases). There are 13 residues in the CDR3. Deletions cut 7 bases from V and 15 bases from J, with 19 bases between. CDR1 is MDHEN, CDR2 SYDVKM, per germline. The CDR3 DNA sequence: TGTGCCAGCATCCTACCACAGGGCGAGTGCCTCCACTTT. It encodes CASILPQGECLHF.

The CDR3 reads CASSLIPTPLNTEAFF. DNA for the CDR3: TGTGCCAGCTCACTCATCCCGACACCCCTGAACACTGAAGCTTTCTTT. V and J are TRBV18 and TRBJ1-1; D is unresolved. Germline V gives CDR1 KGHSH, CDR2 LQKENI. Deletions cut 4 bases from V and 0 bases from J, with 15 bases between. The CDR3 contains 16 residues.

Only a few counts were recorded for this clone. V usage is TRBV7-9 and J usage is TRBJ1-2; D is uncertain. V dropped 5 bases and J dropped 6 bases, with 16 bases sitting between them. CDR1 is SEHNR, CDR2 FQNEAQ, per germline (reference sequence). The CDR3 is 14 amino acids. Written as DNA, the CDR3 is TGTGCCAGCAGCCCCGAGGGAGGCCAAAATGGCTACACCTTC. Translation: CASSPEGGQNGYTF.

The V and J genes are TRBV28 and TRBJ1-5; possible D gene TRBD1, 6 bases. V lost 9 bases and J 0 bases, leaving 12 bases between the germline ends. Germline V gene lookup returns CDR1 MDHEN and CDR2 SYDVKM. The CDR3 consists of 14 residues. DNA for the CDR3: TGTGCCAGTAGGGGGACGGATAGCAATCAGCCCCAGCATTTT. Translated: CASRGTDSNQPQHF.

The chain joins TRBV4-3 to TRBJ2-7; D is uncertain. With 2 bases removed from V and 0 bases from J, the gap between germline ends came to 11 bases. CDR1 is LGHNA, CDR2 YSLEER, per germline. The CDR3 contains 15 residues. The CDR3 is CASSQYLGFSYEQYF. Written as DNA, the CDR3 is TGCGCCAGCAGCCAATACTTGGGGTTCTCCTACGAGCAGTACTTC.

This chain uses TRBV6-1 with TRBJ1-2, with TRBD1 identical over 7 bases. V gave up 7 bases and J gave up 5 bases; unmatched junction bases: 13. From germline, CDR1 is MNHNS and CDR2 SASEGT. This CDR3 is 15 amino acids long. The CDR3 sequence is CASNAPPTGSYGYTF. Here the CDR3 DNA reads TGTGCCAGCAACGCACCTCCGACAGGGTCGTATGGCTACACCTTC.

The rearrangement links TRBV18 to TRBJ1-1; D ambiguous. V lost 3 bases and J 1 base, leaving 15 bases between the germline ends. CDR1 and CDR2 from the germline V gene are KGHSH and LQKENI. The CDR3 runs to 16 residues. CDR3 protein: CASSPRLSSANTEAFF. Written as DNA, the CDR3 is TGTGCCAGCTCACCTAGGCTGAGTTCTGCGAACACTGAAGCTTTCTTT.

This clone was detected once. This sample includes further DNA sequences coding for the same CDR3. The CDR3 loop is CASSLAGGSYEQYF. CDR3 DNA: TGCGCCAGCAGCTTGGCAGGCGGCTCCTACGAGCAGTACTTC. V usage is TRBV5-1 and J usage is TRBJ2-7; D remains ambiguous. Germline assignment: CDR1 SGHRS and CDR2 YFSETQ. The CDR3 extends over 14 amino acids. Trimming pared 0 bases from V and 0 bases from J, leaving 7 bases between. The variable domain in full, completed from reference TRBV5-1 and TRBJ2-7, reads KAGVTQTPRYLIKTRGQQVTLSCSPISGHRSVSWYQQTPGQGLQFLFEYFSETQRNKGNFPGRFSGRQFSNSRSEMNVSTLELGDSALYLCASSLAGGSYEQYFGPGTRLTVT.

The rearrangement uses TRBV5-1 and TRBJ2-1, with 8 nucleotides matching TRBD1. Losses at the gene ends were 4 bases for V and 0 bases for J; bases not matched to a gene: 3. The V gene's germline CDR1 is SGHRS and CDR2 YFSETQ. The length of the CDR3 is 15 residues. In DNA form, the CDR3 reads TGCGCCAGCAGCACAGGGGGAGCCTCCTACAATGAGCAGTTCTTC. Amino acids: CASSTGGASYNEQFF.

The chain is built from TRBV7-2 and TRBJ1-2, with unresolved D. CDR3 size: 13 residues. V lost 4 bases and J 4 bases, leaving 10 bases between the germline ends. From germline, CDR1 is SGHTA and CDR2 FQGNSA. DNA for the CDR3: TGTGCCAGCAGCTCCTACAAGTCCTATGGCTACACCTTC. Amino acids: CASSSYKSYGYTF.

The chain couples TRBV30 to TRBJ1-3; D perhaps matches TRBD1 (5 bases). This CDR3 region has 16 residues. Germline loops: CDR1 GTSNPN, CDR2 SVGIG (reference sequence). Trimming took 0 bases from V and 3 from J, leaving 15 bases between them. CDR3 amino acids: CAWSVAGGNFGNTIYF. CDR3 DNA: TGTGCCTGGAGTGTAGCGGGGGGTAATTTTGGAAACACCATATATTTT.

CDR3 protein: CAWSQPKPSGANVLTF. CDR3 coding DNA: TGTGCCTGGAGTCAGCCCAAGCCCTCTGGGGCCAACGTCCTGACTTTC. J is TRBJ2-6 and V is TRBV30; D is undetermined. CDR3 length: 16 residues. CDR1 and CDR2 from the germline V gene are GTSNPN and SVGIG (reference sequence). V lost 2 bases, J lost 0 bases, and 11 bases lay in between.

As regards this clone: Other nucleotide sequences in the sample specify the same CDR3. The V and J genes are TRBV4-1 and TRBJ2-7; TRBD1 might be the D (5 bases). Germline V gene data show CDR1 as MGHRA and CDR2 as YSYEKL. The V end was cut by 1 base, the J end by 3 bases, with 10 bases between. The length of the CDR3 is 14 residues. CDR3: CASSQGAGIYEQYF. The CDR3 nucleotides are TGCGCCAGCAGCCAAGGGGCAGGGATCTACGAGCAGTACTTC.

The rearrangement joins TRBV6-6 to TRBJ2-7, with D perhaps TRBD1 (6 bases). With 4 bases removed from V and 0 bases from J, the gap between germline ends came to 10 bases. The germline gives CDR1 MNHNY, CDR2 SVGAGI (reference sequence). The CDR3 extends over 14 amino acids. CDR3 DNA: TGTGCCAGCAGTTGGACAGAAAGCTCCTACGAGCAGTACTTC. It encodes CASSWTESSYEQYF.

The chain has TRBV11-2 and TRBJ1-1; D is ambiguous. This CDR3 comprises 12 residues. The germline CDR1 and CDR2 sequences are SGHAT and FQNNGV. The V end lost 0 bases, the J end lost 10 bases, and 9 bases lay between the germline ends. CDR3 in DNA: TGTGCCAGCAGCTTAGACGGGGTAGGAGCTTTCTTT. This gives the protein CASSLDGVGAFF.

The rearrangement joins TRBV19 to TRBJ2-7; TRBD2 agrees at 8 bases. V shed 8 bases and J 0 bases; nucleotides not matched to a gene: 6. The CDR3 spans 14 residues. The germline gives CDR1 LNHDA, CDR2 SQIVND (reference sequence). The CDR3 DNA follows: TGTGCCAGTGCGACTAGCGCCGGCTCCTACGAGCAGTACTTC. Translation gives CASATSAGSYEQYF.

The rearrangement uses TRBV28 and TRBJ1-3; 7 bases agree with TRBD1. V was pared by 6 bases and J by 11 bases, with 7 bases of the junction left unmatched. The germline gives CDR1 MDHEN, CDR2 SYDVKM. This CDR3 is 12 amino acids long. Here the CDR3 DNA reads TGTGCCAGCAGACCACCGACAGGGTCCATATATTTT. Translating it yields CASRPPTGSIYF.

The chain uses TRBV27 and TRBJ2-1, with a possible D match to TRBD1 (7 bases). The CDR3 has 18 amino acids. In germline, CDR1 is MNHEY, CDR2 SMNVEV (reference sequence). V lost 5 bases to trimming and J lost 0 bases, with 20 bases between them. The CDR3 reads CASSLKAPGGSSYNEQFF. The DNA of the CDR3 is TGTGCCAGCAGTCTCAAAGCCCCAGGGGGGAGCTCCTACAATGAGCAGTTCTTC.

The gene calls are TRBV6-6 and TRBJ2-5; 13 bases map to TRBD2. Germline CDR1 MNHNY, CDR2 SVGAGI (reference sequence). V gave up 4 bases and J gave up 11 bases; unmatched junction bases: 10. This CDR3 region has 15 residues. The CDR3 here is CASSSGLAGVERQYF. CDR3 bases: TGTGCCAGCAGTTCCGGACTAGCGGGGGTTGAACGTCAGTACTTC.